A selection of T cell receptor beta chains follows, all from one sample in a study of CD8+CD57+ T cells in acquired aplastic anemia. TCRdb fed the reads into MiXCR, producing one record per CDR3 protein. The data contain hundreds of thousands of distinct CDR3 sequences, about two thirds of them seen just once; the ten biggest clones take up 3% to 4.5%. Source material: sorted CD4+, CD8+, or CD8+CD57+ T cells (not recorded which) from PBMCs. The receptors originated from a human donor in good health, serving as a control. Each CDR3 is given with its conserved first and last residue. Each record gives: J gene, V gene, D gene, CDR3 protein. The D gene is left open where the match is weak.

J: TRBJ2-1; V: TRBV15; D: .; CDR3: CATTTGAGVHEQFF
J: TRBJ1-6; V: TRBV4-1; D: TRBD1; CDR3: CASSRAQTGYLNSPLHF
J: TRBJ1-2; V: TRBV5-1; D: .; CDR3: CASSLLGLNYGYTF
J: TRBJ1-4; V: TRBV7-6; D: .; CDR3: CASSLARGRIEKLFF
J: TRBJ1-5; V: TRBV7-2; D: .; CDR3: CASSLEGQPQHF
J: TRBJ1-3; V: TRBV7-2; D: .; CDR3: CASTPGDTGDTTLIYF
J: TRBJ2-2; V: TRBV2; D: TRBD1; CDR3: CASSMTGDAGELFF
J: TRBJ1-1; V: TRBV7-4; D: .; CDR3: CASSLQGRVTEAFF
J: TRBJ2-7; V: TRBV7-2; D: .; CDR3: CASSTHGESSYEQYF
J: TRBJ1-1; V: TRBV7-3; D: .; CDR3: CASSPVGGEDTEAFF
J: TRBJ2-7; V: TRBV5-5; D: .; CDR3: CASSLGFPSTSYEQYF
J: TRBJ1-4; V: TRBV20-1; D: .; CDR3: CSARSGNNEKLFF
J: TRBJ2-5; V: TRBV7-4; D: .; CDR3: CASSFGDLATQKF
J: TRBJ1-5; V: TRBV12-3/TRBV12-4; D: .; CDR3: CASIPGHLNQPQHF
J: TRBJ2-7; V: TRBV4-3; D: .; CDR3: CASSQAAISGEQYF